The clone carrying this T cell receptor beta chain was seen more than once but under ten times. Using immunoSEQ multiplex PCR, the repertoire was profiled, and TCRdb retains in-frame clones only, with some absent. The profile covers tens of thousands of clones, with roughly nine tenths appearing a single time and around 1.4% taken by the ten largest. The entry originates in a study of control samples from healthy donors and cancer patients. Trimming removed 4 bases at V and 0 bases at J, with 10 bases between. Per germline, CDR1 MNHEY and CDR2 SVGEGT. The CDR3 is made up of 15 amino acids. The sequencing sample was made of PBMCs. The rearrangement links TRBV6-2 or TRBV6-3 to TRBJ2-1, with D possibly matching TRBD2 (5 bases). This receptor was identified in a man aged 35 to 55 with colorectal cancer. Here the CDR3 DNA reads TGTGCCAGCAGTTGGAGCGGCTACTCCTACAATGAGCAGTTCTTC. Its translation: CASSWSGYSYNEQFF.